What follows is one T cell receptor beta chain and its context. This sample is drawn from a study of blood T cell repertoires in COVID-19. Across the whole study: COVID-19 samples from acute and convalescent phases originated in the United States, Italy and Spain. Nucleic acid was either cDNA or gDNA, and it came from T cells, B-cell-depleted T cells, or PBMCs.

In the authors' methods: Amplification of reference gene primers was used by the study to estimate nucleated cell counts. Measured with immunoSEQ multiplex PCR; TCRdb has only the in-frame clones, and not every one. V and J calls and clone size come straight from that table; D and trimming were deduced from the DNA. The sample lists roughly 350,000 clones; under 95% were seen once. There are 15 residues in the CDR3. Germline trimming cut 5 bases from V and 3 bases from J; bases unmatched to any gene: 9. The germline gives CDR1 SGHAT, CDR2 FQNNGV. The TCR originated in a woman under 30 who had recovered from COVID-19. The chain combines TRBV11-2 with TRBJ1-2; 7 bases line up with TRBD1. The sequenced sample was peripheral blood. Written as DNA, the CDR3 is TGTGCCAGCAGCCCAAACATACAGGGGCACTATGGCTACACCTTC. This translates into CASSPNIQGHYGYTF.